This T cell receptor (beta chain) is drawn from a study of control samples from healthy donors and cancer patients. CDR3 length: 15 residues. Germline CDR1 and CDR2: SEHNR and FQNEAQ (reference sequence). Trimming removed 0 bases from V and 1 base from J; junction bases left unmatched: 3. This table comes from immunoSEQ multiplex PCR, and its TCRdb copy is limited to in-frame clones, with some not included. In the table there are around 110,000 clones, more than 75% of which are singletons. This chain links TRBV7-9 with TRBJ2-7, with 7 bases fitting TRBD2. Material: blood. This receptor was obtained from a woman in her 70s in good health. CDR3: CASSLAGGGSYEQYF. For the CDR3, the DNA is TGTGCCAGCAGCTTAGCTGGGGGGGGTTCCTACGAGCAGTACTTC.